The rows below give T cell receptor beta chains drawn from one sample of a study of cytomegalovirus exposure and HLA in healthy donors. Measured with immunoSEQ multiplex PCR; TCRdb has only the in-frame clones, and not every one. The table records 100,000 to 120,000 clones, approximately 83% of them present only once. Input material: PBMCs. The receptors were gathered from a woman between 18 and 29 years old in good health and CMV-seronegative. The CDR3 runs from the conserved cysteine through the conserved F or W. Fields, in order: clone size, V gene, J gene, CDR3 protein. Some rows mark clone size as missing; the rest say once, few, many or name a class of expanded clone.

>NA|TRBV20-1|TRBJ2-3
CSGTSTDTQYF
>NA|TRBV5-1|TRBJ2-1
CASSRLQGRDEQFF
>NA|TRBV28|TRBJ1-1
CASSLWNRGNTEAFF
>NA|TRBV7-8|TRBJ2-5
CASSLPGETQYF
>few|TRBV27|TRBJ2-1
CASRILASHNEQFF
>few|TRBV25-1|TRBJ1-1
CASRETVRAFF
>NA|TRBV19|TRBJ2-1
CASRTGTRATSGEQFF
>NA|TRBV5-8|TRBJ1-1
CASSWGMTGVSEAFF
>NA|TRBV6-6|TRBJ2-3
CASSYFSPTSTDTQYF
>NA|TRBV5-1|TRBJ2-5
CASKLLTGTQETQYF
>NA|TRBV28|TRBJ1-1
CASGGQGITEAFF
>once|TRBV4-2|TRBJ2-1
CASSPRLGRGSDEQFF
>NA|TRBV6-5|TRBJ2-5
CASSYSRRLETQYF
>NA|TRBV4-1|TRBJ2-5
CASSQLLAAETQYF